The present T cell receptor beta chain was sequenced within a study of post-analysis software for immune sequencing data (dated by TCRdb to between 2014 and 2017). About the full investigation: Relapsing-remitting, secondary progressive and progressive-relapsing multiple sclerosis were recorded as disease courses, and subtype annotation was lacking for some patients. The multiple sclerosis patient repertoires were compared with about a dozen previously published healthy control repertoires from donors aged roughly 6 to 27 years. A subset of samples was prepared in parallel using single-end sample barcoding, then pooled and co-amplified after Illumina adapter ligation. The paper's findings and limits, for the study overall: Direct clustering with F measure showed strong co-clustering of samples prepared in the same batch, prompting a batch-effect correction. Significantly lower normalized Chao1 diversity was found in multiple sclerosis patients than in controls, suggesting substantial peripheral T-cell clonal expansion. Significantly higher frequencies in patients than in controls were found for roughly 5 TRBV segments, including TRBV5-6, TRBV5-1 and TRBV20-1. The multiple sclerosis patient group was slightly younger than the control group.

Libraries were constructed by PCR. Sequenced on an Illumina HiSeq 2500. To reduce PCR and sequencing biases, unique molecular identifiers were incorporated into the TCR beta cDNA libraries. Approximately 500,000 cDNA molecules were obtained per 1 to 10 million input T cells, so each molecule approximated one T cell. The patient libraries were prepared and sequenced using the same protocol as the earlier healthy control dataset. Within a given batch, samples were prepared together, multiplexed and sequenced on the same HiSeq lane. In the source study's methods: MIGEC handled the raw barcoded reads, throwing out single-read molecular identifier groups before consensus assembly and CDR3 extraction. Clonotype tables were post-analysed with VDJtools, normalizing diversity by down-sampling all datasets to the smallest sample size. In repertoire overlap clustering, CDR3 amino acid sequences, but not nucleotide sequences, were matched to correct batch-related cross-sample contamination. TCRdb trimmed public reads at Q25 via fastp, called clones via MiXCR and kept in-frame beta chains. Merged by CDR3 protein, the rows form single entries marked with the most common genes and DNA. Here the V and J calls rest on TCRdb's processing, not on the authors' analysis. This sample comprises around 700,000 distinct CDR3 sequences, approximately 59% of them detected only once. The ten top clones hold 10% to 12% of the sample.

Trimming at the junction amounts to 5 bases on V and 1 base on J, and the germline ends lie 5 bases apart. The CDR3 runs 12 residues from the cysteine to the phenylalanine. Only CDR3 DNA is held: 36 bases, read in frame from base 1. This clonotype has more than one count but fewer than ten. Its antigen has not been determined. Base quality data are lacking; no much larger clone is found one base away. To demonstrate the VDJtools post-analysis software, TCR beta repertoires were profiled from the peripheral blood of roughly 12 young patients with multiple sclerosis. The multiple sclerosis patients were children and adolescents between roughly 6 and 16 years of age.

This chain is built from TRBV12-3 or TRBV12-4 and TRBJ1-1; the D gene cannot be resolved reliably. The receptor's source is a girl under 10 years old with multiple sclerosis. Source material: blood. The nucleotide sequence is TGTGCCAGCAGTAACAGGAACACTGAAGCTTTCTTT. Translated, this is CASSNRNTEAFF.